Below are 19 T cell receptor beta chains sequenced from a single sample in a study of glioma-infiltrating T cells after dendritic cell vaccination. Sequenced by immunoSEQ multiplex PCR; TCRdb stores in-frame clones only, minus some. The sample lists about 64,000 clones, roughly 80% occurring once. Sequencing used blood, obtained before dendritic cell vaccination. Receptor source: a human donor with glioblastoma.

The J gene is TRBJ2-7, the V gene TRBV19, with a possible D match to TRBD2 (5 bases). This CDR3 region has 16 residues. Germline V gives CDR1 LNHDA, CDR2 SQIVND (reference sequence). V lost 5 bases, J lost 0 bases, and 17 bases lay in between. CDR3 DNA sequence: TGTGCCAGTAGTCCCCGGGGAGACATGAGCTCCTACGAGCAGTACTTC. Its protein product is CASSPRGDMSSYEQYF.

This rearrangement joins TRBV20-1 to TRBJ1-3; D is uncertain. V was clipped by 7 bases and J by 10 bases, with 14 bases between them. Germline lookup yields CDR1 DFQATT and CDR2 SNEGSKA (reference sequence). The CDR3 totals 11 residues. The CDR3 sequence: CSGNYAGTIYF. DNA of the CDR3: TGCAGTGGAAACTACGCGGGGACCATATATTTT.

The gene calls are TRBV5-1 and TRBJ2-3; TRBD2 aligns across 11 bases. The germline gives CDR1 SGHRS, CDR2 YFSETQ. CDR3 length: 15 residues. V lost 0 bases and J lost 6; bases outside the gene matches: 3. The CDR3 region is CASSLDIAGGDTQYF. CDR3 nucleotides: TGCGCCAGCAGCTTGGATATAGCGGGGGGGGATACGCAGTATTTT.

This chain connects TRBV4-1 to TRBJ1-1; D is perhaps TRBD1 (6 bases). Germline V CDR1 and CDR2: MGHRA, YSYEKL. V lost 4 bases to trimming and J lost 1 base, with 13 bases between them. CDR3 size: 15 residues. CDR3 sequence: CASSPQQGPNTEAFF. Written as DNA, the CDR3 is TGCGCCAGCAGCCCACAACAGGGCCCGAACACTGAAGCTTTCTTT.

The rearrangement joins TRBV7-2 to TRBJ2-1; 7 nucleotides match TRBD1. Per the germline V gene, CDR1 is SGHTA and CDR2 is FQGNSA. This CDR3 is 14 amino acids long. With 7 bases clipped from V and 5 bases from J, the junction kept 8 bases outside the gene matches. The CDR3 is CASIRDRGNNEQFF. CDR3 DNA: TGTGCCAGCATCAGGGACAGAGGGAACAATGAGCAGTTCTTC.

The table lists this clone with a few counts. This sequence joins TRBV7-9 and TRBJ2-1; D gene uncertain. This CDR3 is built from 12 residues. In germline, CDR1 is SEHNR, CDR2 FQNEAQ (reference sequence). Trimming cost V 2 bases and J 7 bases, with 6 bases left between them. The CDR3 DNA follows: TGTGCCAGCAGCTTACCAGGTAATGAGCAGTTCTTC. Its protein is CASSLPGNEQFF.

This clone was seen more than once but under ten times. The chain recombines TRBV28 with TRBJ1-3; TRBD1 might be the D (6 bases). The V end was cut by 7 bases, the J end by 5 bases, with 12 bases between. CDR3 length equals 13 residues. Looked up from germline, CDR1 is MDHEN and CDR2 is SYDVKM. As DNA, the CDR3 is TGTGCCAGCAATTCAGGGGTTCGAAACACCATATATTTT. Translating gives CASNSGVRNTIYF.

The rearrangement uses TRBV4-2 and TRBJ1-2, with D hard to call. Germline V gene lookup returns CDR1 LGHNA and CDR2 YNFKEQ. This CDR3 spans 15 amino acids. The ends were cut back, 2 bases at V and 2 bases at J, with 12 bases in the middle. The CDR3 region is CASSQLFGGNYGYTF. The CDR3 DNA reads as TGTGCCAGCAGCCAACTATTTGGAGGGAACTATGGCTACACCTTC.

The chain employs TRBV7-2 and TRBJ2-7; D is unclear. CDR1 and CDR2 from the germline V gene are SGHTA and FQGNSA. V gave up 1 base and J gave up 7 bases, with 17 bases separating them. This CDR3 spans 15 amino acids. The CDR3 reads CASSLGQSGIKEQYF. For the CDR3, the DNA is TGTGCCAGCAGCTTAGGTCAGTCAGGAATAAAGGAGCAGTACTTC.

The genes are TRBV18 and TRBJ2-1; D is possibly TRBD2 (7 bases). Germline V gene sequence: CDR1 KGHSH, CDR2 LQKENI. V lost 3 bases, J lost 2 bases, and 17 bases lay in between. This CDR3 has 17 amino acids. The CDR3, as DNA: TGTGCCAGCTCACCGACGCTTCGGGGGGCTGCCTACAATGAGCAGTTCTTC. Translated: CASSPTLRGAAYNEQFF.

The chain carries TRBV5-4 and TRBJ2-3, with 7 nucleotides matching TRBD2. Unmatched junction bases numbered 10, after V lost 3 bases and J lost 3 bases. Per the germline V gene, CDR1 is SGHNT and CDR2 is YYREEE (reference sequence). The CDR3 has 16 residues. CDR3 nucleotides: TGTGCCAGCAGCTCCCCCCGGCGGGGGAGTACAGATACGCAGTATTTT. This translates into CASSSPRRGSTDTQYF.

This chain uses TRBV18 with TRBJ1-6, with 7 bases fitting TRBD1. This CDR3 is built from 16 residues. The V and J ends lost 8 bases and 7 bases, in that order; junction bases with no gene match: 14. Germline V gene lookup returns CDR1 KGHSH and CDR2 LQKENI. The CDR3 region is CASPLIQGRGNSPLHF. The CDR3 nucleotides are TGTGCCAGCCCCCTAATACAGGGGCGAGGGAATTCACCCCTCCACTTT.

This clone was seen more than once but under ten times. The chain uses TRBV28 and TRBJ1-5; D might be TRBD1 (5 bases). The CDR3 is 15 amino acids. V dropped 2 bases and J dropped 6 bases, with 14 bases sitting between them. Per the germline V gene, CDR1 is MDHEN and CDR2 is SYDVKM. The CDR3 region has the DNA TGTGCCAGCAGTTTAGTCTTAGGGGAATTTCAGCCCCAGCATTTT. Amino acids: CASSLVLGEFQPQHF.

The chain joins TRBV27 to TRBJ2-7; weak D call: TRBD2 (6 bases). The V gene lost 6 bases and the J gene lost 5 bases, with 17 bases spanning the gap. CDR1 and CDR2 from the germline V gene are MNHEY and SMNVEV (reference sequence). The CDR3 extends over 14 amino acids. CDR3 region: CASSWGGAPDEQYF. CDR3 coding DNA: TGTGCCAGCAGCTGGGGCGGGGCGCCGGACGAGCAGTACTTC.

V is TRBV5-6 and J is TRBJ2-2; TRBD2 matches at 7 bases. Losses at the gene ends were 4 bases for V and 0 bases for J; bases not matched to a gene: 6. The germline V gene has CDR1 SGHDT and CDR2 YYEEEE. CDR3 length: 16 residues. The CDR3 DNA follows: TGTGCCAGCAGCAAAACACTAGCGTCGAACACCGGGGAGCTGTTTTTT. This encodes CASSKTLASNTGELFF. Full variable domain (missing parts from reference TRBV5-6 and TRBJ2-2): DAGVTQSPTHLIKTRGQQVTLRCSPKSGHDTVSWYQQALGQGPQFIFQYYEEEERQRGNFPDRFSGHQFPNYSSELNVNALLLGDSALYLCASSKTLASNTGELFFGEGSRLTVL.

The chain couples TRBV7-2 to TRBJ2-3, with 9 bases fitting TRBD2. V lost 4 bases, J lost 5 bases, and 4 bases stayed unmatched. The CDR3 length is 14 residues. In germline, CDR1 is SGHTA, CDR2 FQGNSA. CDR3 DNA sequence: TGTGCCAGCAGCTCCGGACTAGCGTTAGATACGCAGTATTTT. Its translation: CASSSGLALDTQYF.

The chain is built from TRBV4-1 and TRBJ1-5, with TRBD1 as a possible D gene (5 bases). V lost 2 bases to trimming and J lost 0 bases, with 8 bases between them. Germline assignment: CDR1 MGHRA and CDR2 YSYEKL. The CDR3 has 15 residues. The CDR3 nucleotides read TGCGCCAGCAGCCAATATGGGGCTAGCAATCAGCCCCAGCATTTT. It translates to CASSQYGASNQPQHF.

This clone has just a few counts. The V call is TRBV6-6, the J call TRBJ1-5, with D possibly TRBD1 on 5 matching bases. This CDR3 contains 14 residues. V was shortened by 5 bases and J by 4 bases, with 12 bases between the two germline ends. CDR1 and CDR2 from the germline V gene are MNHNY and SVGAGI (reference sequence). The DNA for the CDR3 is TGTGCCAGCAGTCAGGGTTTCGGGAATCAGCCCCAGCATTTT. It encodes CASSQGFGNQPQHF.

The genes are TRBV18 and TRBJ2-3; the D gene is possibly TRBD2 (6 bases). Looked up from germline, CDR1 is KGHSH and CDR2 is LQKENI. The CDR3 runs to 15 residues. Trimming took 6 bases from V and 4 from J, leaving 17 bases between them. CDR3 in amino acids: CASSRGAATPDTQYF. CDR3 DNA: TGTGCCAGCTCGCGGGGAGCTGCAACTCCAGATACGCAGTATTTT.